The 6 T cell receptor beta chains reported below all come from one sample, sequenced in a study of memory CD4+ T cells and cytomegalovirus serostatus. Single viable CD3+CD4+CD8-CD45RO+ cells were sorted as the memory CD4+ T cells. Repertoires were generated with immunoSEQ multiplex PCR, while TCRdb's copy carries only in-frame clones and drops some. The table lists about 53,000 clones, about 81% of them singletons. The specimen sequenced was memory CD4+ T cells from blood. The source of these receptors is an adult in good health and CMV-seronegative.

This clone is a singleton in its sample. The chain carries TRBV14 and TRBJ2-3; D not resolved. The CDR3 covers 15 residues. Looked up from germline, CDR1 is SGHDN and CDR2 is FVKESK. V was cut by 1 base and J by 8 bases, with 16 bases left in between. DNA of the CDR3: TGTGCCAGCAGCCAAGCCCTGACGTTTCGGGCTACGCAGTATTTT. It codes for CASSQALTFRATQYF. Drawing the rest from reference TRBV14 and TRBJ2-3, the complete variable domain is EAGVTQFPSHSVIEKGQTVTLRCDPISGHDNLYWYRRVMGKEIKFLLHFVKESKQDESGMPNNRFLAERTGGTYSTLKVQPAELEDSGVYFCASSQALTFRATQYFGPGTRLTVL.

The chain employs TRBV7-6 and TRBJ2-4; weak D call: TRBD1 (6 bases). Between the trimmed V and J ends, which lost 5 bases and 0 bases, there was a span of 20 bases. The germline V gene encodes CDR1 SGHVS and CDR2 FNYEAQ. The CDR3 runs to 18 residues. DNA for the CDR3: TGTGCCAGCAGCCGCCGAGGGCCACAGGGCGAAGCCAAAAACATTCAGTACTTC. It yields the protein CASSRRGPQGEAKNIQYF. The full variable domain, completed using reference TRBV7-6 and TRBJ2-4, is GAGVSQSPRYKVTKRGQDVALRCDPISGHVSLYWYRQALGQGPEFLTYFNYEAQQDKSGLPNDRFSAERPEGSISTLTIQRTEQRDSAMYRCASSRRGPQGEAKNIQYFGAGTRLSVL.

The CDR3 region has the DNA TGTGCCAGCAGTGCAGGGGATTGGCGGAACACTGAAGCTTTCTTT. Its protein product is CASSAGDWRNTEAFF. The chain is built from TRBV2 and TRBJ1-1; possible D gene TRBD1, 6 bases. Per the germline V gene, CDR1 is SNHLY and CDR2 is FYNNEI. V was shortened by 4 bases and J by 1 base, with 13 bases between the two germline ends. The CDR3 spans 15 residues.

CDR3 sequence reads: CASSPGTTYSERSQETQYF. Written as DNA, the CDR3 is TGCGCCAGCAGCCCCGGGACGACCTATAGTGAACGGAGCCAAGAGACCCAGTACTTC. The V call is TRBV5-1, the J call TRBJ2-5; either TRBD1 or TRBD2 may supply D (5 bases each). The CDR3 contains 19 residues. Trimming left V 4 bases short and J 1 base short, with 26 bases between. Germline CDR1 and CDR2: SGHRS and YFSETQ. The full variable domain, rest sourced from reference TRBV5-1 and TRBJ2-5, is KAGVTQTPRYLIKTRGQQVTLSCSPISGHRSVSWYQQTPGQGLQFLFEYFSETQRNKGNFPGRFSGRQFSNSRSEMNVSTLELGDSALYLCASSPGTTYSERSQETQYFGPGTRLLVL.

The V and J genes are TRBV27 and TRBJ2-1; no firm D call. Trimming shortened V by 1 base and J by 5 bases, and 3 bases separated the two germline ends. Per the germline V gene, CDR1 is MNHEY and CDR2 is SMNVEV (reference sequence). The CDR3 sequence is 12 residues long. The CDR3 region has the DNA TGTGCCAGCAGTTTATTGAACAATGAGCAGTTCTTC. Translated, it gives CASSLLNNEQFF.

The J gene is TRBJ1-5, the V gene TRBV11-2; the D is unclear. The CDR3 has 13 amino acids. Per germline, CDR1 SGHAT and CDR2 FQNNGV. Trimming removed 1 base from V and 10 bases from J, with 11 bases in between. The CDR3 DNA is TGTGCCAGCAGCTTAGGCCCGTCAAGACCCCAGCATTTT. Its translation: CASSLGPSRPQHF.